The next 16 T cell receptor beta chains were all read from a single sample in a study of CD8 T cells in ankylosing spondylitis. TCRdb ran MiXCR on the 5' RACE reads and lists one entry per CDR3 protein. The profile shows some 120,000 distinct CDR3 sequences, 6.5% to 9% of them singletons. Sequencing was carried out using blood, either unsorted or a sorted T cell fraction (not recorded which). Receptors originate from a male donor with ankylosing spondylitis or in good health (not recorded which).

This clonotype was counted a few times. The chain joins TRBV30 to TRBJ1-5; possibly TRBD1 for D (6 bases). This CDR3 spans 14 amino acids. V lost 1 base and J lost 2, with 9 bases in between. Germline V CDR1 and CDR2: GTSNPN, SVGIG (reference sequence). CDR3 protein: CAWSGGLRNQPQHF. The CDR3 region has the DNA TGTGCCTGGAGTGGGGGGCTTCGCAATCAGCCCCAGCATTTT.

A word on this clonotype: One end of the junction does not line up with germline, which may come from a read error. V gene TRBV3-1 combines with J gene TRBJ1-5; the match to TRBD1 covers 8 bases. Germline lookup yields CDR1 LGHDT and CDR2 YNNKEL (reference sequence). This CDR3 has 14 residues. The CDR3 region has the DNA TGTGCCAGCAGCCAAGGACAGGGGAATCCGCCCCAGCATTTT. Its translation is CASSQGQGNPPQHF. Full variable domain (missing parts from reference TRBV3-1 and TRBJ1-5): DTAVSQTPKYLVTQMGNDKSIKCEQNLGHDTMYWYKQDSKKFLKIMFSYNNKELIINETVPNRFSPKSPDKAHLNLHINSLELGDSAVYFCASSQGQGNPPQHFGDGTRLSIL.

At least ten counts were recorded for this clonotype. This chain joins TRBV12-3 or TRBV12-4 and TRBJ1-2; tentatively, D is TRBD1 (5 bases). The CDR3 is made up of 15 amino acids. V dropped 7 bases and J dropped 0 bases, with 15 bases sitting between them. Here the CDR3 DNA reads TGTGCCAGCATAGCCAGGGTAGGCTCTAACTATGGCTACACCTTC. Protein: CASIARVGSNYGYTF.

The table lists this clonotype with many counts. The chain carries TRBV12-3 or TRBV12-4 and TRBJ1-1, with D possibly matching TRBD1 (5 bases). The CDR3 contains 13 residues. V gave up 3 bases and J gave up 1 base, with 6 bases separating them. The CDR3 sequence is CASSFQGNTEAFF. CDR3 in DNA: TGTGCCAGCAGTTTCCAGGGGAACACTGAAGCTTTCTTT.

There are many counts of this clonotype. The chain's CDR3 is CASRWTGTGNTIYF. DNA of the CDR3: TGTGCCAGCAGGTGGACAGGGACTGGAAACACCATATATTTT. This chain links TRBV28 with TRBJ1-3, with 8 nucleotides matching TRBD1. Germline V gene lookup returns CDR1 MDHEN and CDR2 SYDVKM. V lost 6 bases and J lost 2; bases outside the gene matches: 3. This CDR3 region has 14 residues.

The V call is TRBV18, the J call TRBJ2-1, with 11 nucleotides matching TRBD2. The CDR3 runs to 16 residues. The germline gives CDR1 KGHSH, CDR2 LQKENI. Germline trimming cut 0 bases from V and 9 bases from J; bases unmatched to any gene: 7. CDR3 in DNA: TGTGCCAGCTCACCACCGAGTCTAGCGGGAGGTGGTGAGCAGTTCTTC. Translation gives CASSPPSLAGGGEQFF.

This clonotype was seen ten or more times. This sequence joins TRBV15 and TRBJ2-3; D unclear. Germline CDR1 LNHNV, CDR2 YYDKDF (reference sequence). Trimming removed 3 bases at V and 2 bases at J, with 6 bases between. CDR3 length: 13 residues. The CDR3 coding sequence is TGTGCCACCAGCAGGGATTCCACAGATACGCAGTATTTT. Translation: CATSRDSTDTQYF.

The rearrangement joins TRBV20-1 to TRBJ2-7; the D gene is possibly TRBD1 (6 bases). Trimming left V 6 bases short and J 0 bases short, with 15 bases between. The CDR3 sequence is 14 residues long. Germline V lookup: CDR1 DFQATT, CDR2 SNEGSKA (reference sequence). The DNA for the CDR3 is TGCAGTGCACCTCGGACAGTTAGCTCCTACGAGCAGTACTTC. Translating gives CSAPRTVSSYEQYF.

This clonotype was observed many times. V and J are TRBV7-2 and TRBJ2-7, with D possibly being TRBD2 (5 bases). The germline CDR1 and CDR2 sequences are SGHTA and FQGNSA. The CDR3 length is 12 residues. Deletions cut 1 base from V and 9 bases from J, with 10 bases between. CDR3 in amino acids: CASSLGGLGQYF. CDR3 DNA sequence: TGTGCCAGCAGCTTAGGAGGGTTAGGGCAGTACTTC.

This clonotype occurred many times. This chain's CDR3 is CAITPSGGADNEQFF. The CDR3 nucleotides are TGTGCCATCACGCCTAGCGGGGGTGCAGACAATGAGCAGTTCTTC. The rearrangement joins TRBV10-3 to TRBJ2-1; TRBD2 matches 10 bases. CDR3 length equals 15 residues. Germline assignment: CDR1 ENHRY and CDR2 SYGVKD. With V trimmed by 7 bases and J by 5 bases, 8 bases remained unmatched.

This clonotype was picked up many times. CDR3 protein: CASSYSTGTYPGNTIYF. The CDR3 DNA follows: TGTGCCAGCAGTTACTCGACGGGGACCTACCCGGGAAACACCATATATTTT. The rearrangement uses TRBV6-5 and TRBJ1-3; D is possibly TRBD1 (5 bases). The CDR3 covers 17 residues. Deletions cut 0 bases from V and 4 bases from J, with 16 bases between. CDR1 is MNHEY, CDR2 SVGAGI, per germline.

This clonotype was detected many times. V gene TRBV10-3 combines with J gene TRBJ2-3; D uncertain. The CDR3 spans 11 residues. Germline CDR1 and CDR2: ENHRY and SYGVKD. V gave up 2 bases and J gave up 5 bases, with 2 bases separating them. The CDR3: CAISEQDTQYF. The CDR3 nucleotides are TGTGCCATCAGTGAGCAAGATACGCAGTATTTT.

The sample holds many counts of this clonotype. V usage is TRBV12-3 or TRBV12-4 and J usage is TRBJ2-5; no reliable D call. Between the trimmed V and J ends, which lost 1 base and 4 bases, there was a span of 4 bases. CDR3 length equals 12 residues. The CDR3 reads CASSLGRETQYF. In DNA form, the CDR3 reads TGTGCCAGCAGTTTAGGGCGAGAGACCCAGTACTTC.

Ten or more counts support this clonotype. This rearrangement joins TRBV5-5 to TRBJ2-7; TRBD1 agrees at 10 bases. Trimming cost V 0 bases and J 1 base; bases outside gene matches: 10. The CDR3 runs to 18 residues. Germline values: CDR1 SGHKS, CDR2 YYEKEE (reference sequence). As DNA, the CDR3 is TGTGCCAGCAGCTTGGGGGACAGGGGTTTTGGGTTGTCCTACGAGCAGTACTTC. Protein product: CASSLGDRGFGLSYEQYF.

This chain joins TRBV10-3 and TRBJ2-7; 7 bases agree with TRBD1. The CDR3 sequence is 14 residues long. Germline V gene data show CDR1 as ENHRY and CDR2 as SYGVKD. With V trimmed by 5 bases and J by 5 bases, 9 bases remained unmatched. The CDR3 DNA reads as TGTGCCATCAGTCGACGACAGGGAAACGACGAGCAGTACTTC. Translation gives CAISRRQGNDEQYF.

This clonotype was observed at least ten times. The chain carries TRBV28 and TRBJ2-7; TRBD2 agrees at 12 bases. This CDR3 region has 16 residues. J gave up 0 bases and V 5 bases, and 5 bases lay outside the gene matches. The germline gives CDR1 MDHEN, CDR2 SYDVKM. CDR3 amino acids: CASSIGTSGPSYEQYF. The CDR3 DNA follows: TGTGCCAGCAGTATTGGGACTAGCGGGCCCTCCTACGAGCAGTACTTC.